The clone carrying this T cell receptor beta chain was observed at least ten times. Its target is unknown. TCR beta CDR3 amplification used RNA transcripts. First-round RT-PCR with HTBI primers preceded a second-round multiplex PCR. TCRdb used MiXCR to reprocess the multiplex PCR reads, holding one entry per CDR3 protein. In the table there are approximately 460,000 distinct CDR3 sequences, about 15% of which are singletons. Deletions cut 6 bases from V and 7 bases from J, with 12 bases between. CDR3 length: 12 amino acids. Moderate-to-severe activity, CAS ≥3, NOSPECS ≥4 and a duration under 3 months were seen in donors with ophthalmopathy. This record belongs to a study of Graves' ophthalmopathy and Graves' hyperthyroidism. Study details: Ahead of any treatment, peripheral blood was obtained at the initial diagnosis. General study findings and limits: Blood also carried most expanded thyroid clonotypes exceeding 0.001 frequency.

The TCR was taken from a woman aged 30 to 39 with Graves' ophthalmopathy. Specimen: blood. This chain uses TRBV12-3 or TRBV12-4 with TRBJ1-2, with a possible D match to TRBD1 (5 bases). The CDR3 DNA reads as TGTGCCAGCAGACTCTGGGACGGTGGCTACACCTTC. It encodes CASRLWDGGYTF.